This T cell receptor (beta chain) was recovered during a study of early T cells in non-severe SARS-CoV-2 infection. The CDR3 loop spans 16 amino acids. Germline V gene sequence: CDR1 SGDLS, CDR2 YYNGEE. Losses at the gene ends were 0 bases for V and 5 bases for J; bases not matched to a gene: 6. A single record per CDR3 protein comes from TCRdb applying MiXCR to the 5' RACE reads. In the table there are fewer than 120,000 distinct CDR3 sequences, 10% to 15% of which are singletons. The clonotype was recovered from an adult who was a healthcare worker with PCR-confirmed SARS-CoV-2 infection or an uninfected control (not recorded which). The input for sequencing was whole blood, taken at baseline. The rearrangement uses TRBV9 and TRBJ2-2; 8 positions match TRBD1. DNA for the CDR3: TGTGCCAGCAGCGTAGCTGGCAGGGGGCTTACCGGGGAGCTGTTTTTT. Translation gives CASSVAGRGLTGELFF.